Reported below is one T cell receptor beta chain. In the PCR, 60 Vbeta and 13 Jbeta primers were used. Clones were sequenced by immunoSEQ multiplex PCR, and TCRdb holds only the in-frame ones, with some missing. The sample shows over 120,000 clones, roughly 77% of them seen only once. Germline V lookup: CDR1 MNHNS, CDR2 SASEGT. The CDR3 contains 15 residues. J was trimmed by 2 bases and V by 7 bases; bases with no gene match: 10. The data originate from a study of cytomegalovirus exposure and HLA in healthy donors. Sample: PBMCs. This receptor was taken from a male donor in good health and CMV-seronegative. The chain combines TRBV6-1 with TRBJ2-5; 7 positions agree with TRBD1. The CDR3 DNA is TGTGCCAGCAAGCTGTCTTTGGGACAGCAAGAGACCCAGTACTTC. As protein: CASKLSLGQQETQYF.